This TCR beta chain was captured by sequencing in a study of shared clonotypes between healthy human individuals. The germline V and J ends were trimmed by 2 bases and 8 bases, with 12 bases remaining between them. Germline CDR1 is WSHSY and CDR2 is SAAADI. CDR3 length equals 13 residues. This clone appeared a single time. Measured with immunoSEQ multiplex PCR; TCRdb has only the in-frame clones, and not every one. The data show around 600,000 clones, less than 98% seen once. The TCR sequence derives from a young woman in good health. The sequencing sample was made of naive CD4+ T cells sorted from blood. Subset noted: CD45RA+ positively selected. The V and J genes are TRBV10-2 and TRBJ2-5; D call uncertain. In nucleotides, the CDR3 is TGCGCCAGCAGTGAGGCTTTCTGGGCTACCCAGTACTTC. It translates to CASSEAFWATQYF.